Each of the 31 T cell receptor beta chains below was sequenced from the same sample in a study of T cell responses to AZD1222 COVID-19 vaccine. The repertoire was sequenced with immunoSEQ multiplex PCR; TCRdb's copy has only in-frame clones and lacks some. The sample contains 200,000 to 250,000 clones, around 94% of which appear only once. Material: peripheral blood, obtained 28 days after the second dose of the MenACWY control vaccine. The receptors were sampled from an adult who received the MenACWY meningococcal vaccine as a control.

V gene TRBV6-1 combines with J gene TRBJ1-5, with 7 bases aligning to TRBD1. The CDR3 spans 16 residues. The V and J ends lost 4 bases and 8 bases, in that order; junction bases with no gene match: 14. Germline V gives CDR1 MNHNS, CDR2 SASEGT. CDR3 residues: CASSARTGPAAEPQHF. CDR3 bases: TGTGCCAGCAGTGCCCGGACAGGCCCCGCGGCGGAGCCCCAGCATTTT.

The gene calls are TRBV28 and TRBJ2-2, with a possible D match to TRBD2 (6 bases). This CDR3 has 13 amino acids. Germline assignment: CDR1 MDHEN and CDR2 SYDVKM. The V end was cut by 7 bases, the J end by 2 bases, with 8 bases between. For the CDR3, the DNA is TGTGCCAGCAAGGAGGGTAACACCGGGGAGCTGTTTTTT. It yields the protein CASKEGNTGELFF.

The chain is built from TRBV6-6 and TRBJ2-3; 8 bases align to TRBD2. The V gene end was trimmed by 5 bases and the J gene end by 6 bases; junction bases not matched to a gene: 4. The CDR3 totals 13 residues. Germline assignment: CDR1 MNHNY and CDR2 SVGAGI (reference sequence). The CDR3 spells CASSTGGSDTQYF. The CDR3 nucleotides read TGTGCCAGCAGTACGGGGGGGTCGGATACGCAGTATTTT.

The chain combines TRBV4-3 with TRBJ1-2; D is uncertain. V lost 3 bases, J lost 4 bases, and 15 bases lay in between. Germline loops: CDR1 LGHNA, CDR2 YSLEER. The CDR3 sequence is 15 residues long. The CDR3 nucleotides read TGCGCCAGCAGCCATGTTCCAGCGTGGGGCTATGGCTACACCTTC. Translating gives CASSHVPAWGYGYTF.

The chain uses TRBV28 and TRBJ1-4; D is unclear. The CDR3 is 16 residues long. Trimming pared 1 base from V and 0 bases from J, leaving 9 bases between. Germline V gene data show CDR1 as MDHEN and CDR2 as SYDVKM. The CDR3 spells CASSLLYAATNEKLFF. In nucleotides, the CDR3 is TGTGCCAGCAGTTTATTGTACGCCGCAACTAATGAAAAACTGTTTTTT.

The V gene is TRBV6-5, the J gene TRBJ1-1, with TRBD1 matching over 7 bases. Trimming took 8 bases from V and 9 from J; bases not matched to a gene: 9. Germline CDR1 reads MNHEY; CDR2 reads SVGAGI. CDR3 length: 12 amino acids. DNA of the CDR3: TGTGCCAGCGGGGAGGGGGCGCGGAAAGCTTTCTTT. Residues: CASGEGARKAFF.

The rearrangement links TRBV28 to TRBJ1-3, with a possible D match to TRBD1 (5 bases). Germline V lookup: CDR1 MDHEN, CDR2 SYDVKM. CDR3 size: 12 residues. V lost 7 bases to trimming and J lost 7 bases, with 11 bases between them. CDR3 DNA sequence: TGTGCCAGCAACCAGGGTAGGAACACCATATATTTT. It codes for CASNQGRNTIYF.

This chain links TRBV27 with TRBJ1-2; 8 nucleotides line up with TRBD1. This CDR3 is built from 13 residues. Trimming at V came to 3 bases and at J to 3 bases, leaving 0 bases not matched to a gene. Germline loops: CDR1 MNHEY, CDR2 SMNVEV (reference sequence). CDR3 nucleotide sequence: TGTGCCAGCAGTTTGGGACAGGACTATGGCTACACCTTC. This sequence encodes CASSLGQDYGYTF.

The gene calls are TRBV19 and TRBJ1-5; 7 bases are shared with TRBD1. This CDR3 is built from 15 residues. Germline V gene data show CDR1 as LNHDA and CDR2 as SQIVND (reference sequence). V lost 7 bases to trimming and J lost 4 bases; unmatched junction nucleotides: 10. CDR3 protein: CASTPTGLINQPQHF. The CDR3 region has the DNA TGTGCCAGTACACCGACAGGGTTGATAAATCAGCCCCAGCATTTT.

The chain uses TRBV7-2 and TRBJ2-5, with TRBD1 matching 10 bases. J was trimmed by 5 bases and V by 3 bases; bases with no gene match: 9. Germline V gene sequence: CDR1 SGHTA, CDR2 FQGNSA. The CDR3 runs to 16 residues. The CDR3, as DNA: TGTGCCAGCAGCTTCCGACAGGGGGCCGGAGGGGAGACCCAGTACTTC. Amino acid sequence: CASSFRQGAGGETQYF.

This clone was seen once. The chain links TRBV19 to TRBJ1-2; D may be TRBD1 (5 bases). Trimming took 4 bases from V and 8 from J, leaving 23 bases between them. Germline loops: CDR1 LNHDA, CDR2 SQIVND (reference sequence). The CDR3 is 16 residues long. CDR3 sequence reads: CASSSTVDKALSGYTF. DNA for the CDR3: TGTGCCAGTAGTAGCACAGTGGACAAGGCCCTATCCGGCTACACCTTC.

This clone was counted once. CDR3 in DNA: TGCAGCGGCGAGGATCCCATCGGGACCGGGGAGCTGTTTTTT. It encodes CSGEDPIGTGELFF. The rearrangement uses TRBV29-1 and TRBJ2-2; D remains unclear. The V gene's germline CDR1 is SQVTM and CDR2 ANQGSEA. The CDR3 covers 14 residues. The V end was cut by 7 bases, the J end by 5 bases, with 17 bases between.

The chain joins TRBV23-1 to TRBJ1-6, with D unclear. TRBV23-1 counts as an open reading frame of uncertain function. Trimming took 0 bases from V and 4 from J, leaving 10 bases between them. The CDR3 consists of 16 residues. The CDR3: CASSQSKTVYNSPLHF. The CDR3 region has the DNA TGCGCCAGCAGTCAATCGAAAACAGTTTATAATTCACCCCTCCACTTT.

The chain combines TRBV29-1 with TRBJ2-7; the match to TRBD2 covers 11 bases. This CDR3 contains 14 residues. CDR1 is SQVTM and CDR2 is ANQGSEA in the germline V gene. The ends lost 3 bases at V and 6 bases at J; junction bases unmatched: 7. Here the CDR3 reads CSVEGELAGAEQYF. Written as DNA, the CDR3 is TGCAGCGTTGAGGGAGAACTAGCGGGGGCCGAGCAGTACTTC.

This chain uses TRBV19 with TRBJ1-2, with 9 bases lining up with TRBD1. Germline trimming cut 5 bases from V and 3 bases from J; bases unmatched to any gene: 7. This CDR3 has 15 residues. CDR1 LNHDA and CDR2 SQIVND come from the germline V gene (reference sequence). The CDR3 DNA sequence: TGTGCCAGTAGTTCTACAGGGGGCGGTTACTATGGCTACACCTTC. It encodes CASSSTGGGYYGYTF.

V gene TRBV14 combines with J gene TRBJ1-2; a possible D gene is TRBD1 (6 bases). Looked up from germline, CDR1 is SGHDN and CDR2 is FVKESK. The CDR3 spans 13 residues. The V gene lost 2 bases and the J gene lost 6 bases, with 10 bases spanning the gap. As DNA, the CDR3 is TGTGCCAGCAGCCAATGGGACACAAATGGCTACACCTTC. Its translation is CASSQWDTNGYTF.

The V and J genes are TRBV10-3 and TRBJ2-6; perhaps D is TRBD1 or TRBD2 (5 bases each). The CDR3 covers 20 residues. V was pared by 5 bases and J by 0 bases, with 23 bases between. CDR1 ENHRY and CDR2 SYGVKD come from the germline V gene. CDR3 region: CAISHGSGRNNRSGANVLTF. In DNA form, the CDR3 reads TGTGCCATCAGTCACGGTTCGGGACGCAACAATCGCTCTGGGGCCAACGTCCTGACTTTC.

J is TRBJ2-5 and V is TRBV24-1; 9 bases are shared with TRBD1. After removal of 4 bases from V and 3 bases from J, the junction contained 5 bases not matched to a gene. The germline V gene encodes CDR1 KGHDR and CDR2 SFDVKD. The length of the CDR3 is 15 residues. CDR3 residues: CATSEPTGGEETQYF. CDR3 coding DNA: TGTGCCACCAGTGAGCCCACAGGGGGCGAAGAGACCCAGTACTTC.

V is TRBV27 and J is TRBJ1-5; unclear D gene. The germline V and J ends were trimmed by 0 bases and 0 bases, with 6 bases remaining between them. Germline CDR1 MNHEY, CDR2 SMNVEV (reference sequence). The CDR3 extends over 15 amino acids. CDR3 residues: CASSLSAYSNQPQHF. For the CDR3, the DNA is TGTGCCAGCAGTTTATCGGCTTATAGCAATCAGCCCCAGCATTTT.

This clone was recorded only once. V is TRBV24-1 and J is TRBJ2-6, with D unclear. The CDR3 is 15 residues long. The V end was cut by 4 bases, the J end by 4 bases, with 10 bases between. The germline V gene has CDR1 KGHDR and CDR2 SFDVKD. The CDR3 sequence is CATSDPPRGANVLTF. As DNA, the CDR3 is TGTGCCACCAGTGACCCACCTCGCGGGGCCAACGTCCTGACTTTC.

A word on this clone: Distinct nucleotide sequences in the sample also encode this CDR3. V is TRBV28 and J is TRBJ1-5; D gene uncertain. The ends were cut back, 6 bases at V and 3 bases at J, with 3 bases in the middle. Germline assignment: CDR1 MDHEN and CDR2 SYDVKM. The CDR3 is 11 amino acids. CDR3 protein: CASSFNQPQHF. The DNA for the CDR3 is TGTGCCAGCAGCTTCAATCAGCCCCAGCATTTT.

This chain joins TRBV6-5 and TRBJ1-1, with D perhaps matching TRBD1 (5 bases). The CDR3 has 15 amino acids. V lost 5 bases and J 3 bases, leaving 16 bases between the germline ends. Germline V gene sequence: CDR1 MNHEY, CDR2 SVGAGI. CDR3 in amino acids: CASSPGHAKDTEAFF. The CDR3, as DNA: TGTGCCAGCAGTCCAGGACACGCCAAGGACACTGAAGCTTTCTTT.

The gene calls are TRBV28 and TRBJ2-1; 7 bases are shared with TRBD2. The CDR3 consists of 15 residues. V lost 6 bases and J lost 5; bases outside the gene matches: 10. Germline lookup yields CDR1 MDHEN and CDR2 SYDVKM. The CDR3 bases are TGTGCCAGCAGCCGCGGGGGAATCGCGAACAATGAGCAGTTCTTC. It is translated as CASSRGGIANNEQFF. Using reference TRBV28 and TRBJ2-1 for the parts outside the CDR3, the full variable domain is DVKVTQSSRYLVKRTGEKVFLECVQDMDHENMFWYRQDPGLGLRLIYFSYDVKMKEKGDIPEGYSVSREKKERFSLILESASTNQTSMYLCASSRGGIANNEQFFGPGTRLTVL.

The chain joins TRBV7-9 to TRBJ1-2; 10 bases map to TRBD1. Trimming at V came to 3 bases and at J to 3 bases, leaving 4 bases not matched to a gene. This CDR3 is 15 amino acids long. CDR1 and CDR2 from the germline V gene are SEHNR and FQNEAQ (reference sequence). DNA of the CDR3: TGTGCCAGCAGCTTGGGGACAGGGGAGGACTATGGCTACACCTTC. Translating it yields CASSLGTGEDYGYTF.

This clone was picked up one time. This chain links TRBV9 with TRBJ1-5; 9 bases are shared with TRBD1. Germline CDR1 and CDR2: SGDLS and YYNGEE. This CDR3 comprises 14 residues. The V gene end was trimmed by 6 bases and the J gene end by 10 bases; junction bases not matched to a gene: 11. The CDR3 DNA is TGTGCCAGCACCCGAGGGGACAGGGAAGGTCCCCAGCATTTT. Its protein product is CASTRGDREGPQHF.

The CDR3 loop reads CASSLGSPNQPQHF. CDR3 coding DNA: TGCGCCAGCAGCTTGGGGAGCCCCAATCAGCCCCAGCATTTT. This rearrangement joins TRBV5-1 to TRBJ1-5; D unclear. Germline values: CDR1 SGHRS, CDR2 YFSETQ. V lost 0 bases and J 3 bases, leaving 7 bases between the germline ends. The CDR3 covers 14 residues.

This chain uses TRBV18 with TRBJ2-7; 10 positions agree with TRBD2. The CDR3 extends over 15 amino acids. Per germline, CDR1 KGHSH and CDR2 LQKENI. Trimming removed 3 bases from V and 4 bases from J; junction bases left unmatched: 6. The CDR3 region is CASSPEAGGSYEQYF. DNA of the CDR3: TGTGCCAGCTCACCTGAAGCGGGGGGGAGTTACGAGCAGTACTTC.

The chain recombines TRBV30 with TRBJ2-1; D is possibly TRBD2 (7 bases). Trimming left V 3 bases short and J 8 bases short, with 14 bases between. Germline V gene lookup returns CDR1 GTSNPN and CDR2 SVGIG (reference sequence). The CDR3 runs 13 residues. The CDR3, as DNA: TGTGCCTGGAGCCGGGGGGCCTGGGATGAGCAGTTCTTC. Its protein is CAWSRGAWDEQFF.

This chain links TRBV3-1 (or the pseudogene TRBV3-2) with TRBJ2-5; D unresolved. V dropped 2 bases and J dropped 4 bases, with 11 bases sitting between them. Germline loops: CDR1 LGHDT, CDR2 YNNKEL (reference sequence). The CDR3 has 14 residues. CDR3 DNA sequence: TGTGCCAGCAGCCAATCCAGCAGTCGAGAGACCCAGTACTTC. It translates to CASSQSSSRETQYF.

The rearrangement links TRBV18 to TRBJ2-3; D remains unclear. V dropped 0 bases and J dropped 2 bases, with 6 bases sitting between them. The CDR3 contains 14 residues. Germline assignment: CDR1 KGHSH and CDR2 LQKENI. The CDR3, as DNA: TGTGCCAGCTCACCACCGTATTTCACAGATACGCAGTATTTT. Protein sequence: CASSPPYFTDTQYF.

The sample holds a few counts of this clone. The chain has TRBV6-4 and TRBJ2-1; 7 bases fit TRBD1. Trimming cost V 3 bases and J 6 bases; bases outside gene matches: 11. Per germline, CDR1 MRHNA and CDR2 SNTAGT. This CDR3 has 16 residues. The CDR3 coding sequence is TGTGCCAGCAGTGAACTACCAGGGGGAAATGGCAATGAGCAGTTCTTC. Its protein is CASSELPGGNGNEQFF.